This T cell receptor (beta chain) was obtained from a study of T-cell reconstitution after alpha-beta-depleted transplantation in children. Only a few counts were recorded for this clonotype. The antigen is undetermined. The germline V gene encodes CDR1 SGHRS and CDR2 YFSETQ. Trimming cost V 4 bases and J 6 bases; bases outside gene matches: 4. The CDR3 is 14 residues long. Study results and limitations: The high TCRbeta diversity at day 60 in some patients came from surviving recipient T cells and thymic progenitors.

Unique molecular identifiers featured in how the TCRbeta library was prepared. MiXCR, run by TCRdb on the PCR reads, gives a single entry per CDR3 protein. The repertoire holds over 200,000 distinct CDR3 sequences, with more than 15% as singletons. The source is a male patient between 2 and 10 years old who had a stem cell transplant for acute lymphoblastic leukemia, so the T cells may come from the graft donor. The chain carries TRBV5-1 and TRBJ2-4; 10 positions agree with TRBD1. This specimen consisted of PBMCs, mostly from graft donor cells, obtained 360 days after TCRalphabeta/CD19-depleted stem cell transplant. The CDR3 sequence: CASSEGQGVNIQYF. As DNA, the CDR3 is TGCGCCAGCAGCGAAGGACAGGGGGTAAACATTCAGTACTTC. Filled out from reference TRBV5-1 and TRBJ2-4, the complete variable domain reads KAGVTQTPRYLIKTRGQQVTLSCSPISGHRSVSWYQQTPGQGLQFLFEYFSETQRNKGNFPGRFSGRQFSNSRSEMNVSTLELGDSALYLCASSEGQGVNIQYFGAGTRLSVL.